This TCR beta chain was identified in a study of response to subunit inactivated influenza vaccine. General study points: Few new T cells, the authors suggested, are recruited by each seasonal influenza vaccination.

This clonotype occurred a few times. Antigen unknown. CDR3 length equals 16 residues. Germline assignment: CDR1 DFQATT and CDR2 SNEGSKA (reference sequence). The V and J ends lost 6 bases and 1 base, in that order; junction bases with no gene match: 12. TCRdb redid the calling of the RT-PCR reads with MiXCR, one entry per CDR3 protein. The sample lists approximately 680,000 distinct CDR3 sequences, 15% to 19% occurring once. The input for sequencing was PBMCs from blood, taken approximately 13 days after vaccination. This chain joins TRBV20-1 and TRBJ2-3; 8 bases map to TRBD2. The TCR originated in a man aged 45-60 years who received an inactivated influenza vaccine. For the CDR3, the DNA is TGCAGTGCCCCCCGGACTAGCCACACCCGCACAGATACGCAGTATTTT. As protein: CSAPRTSHTRTDTQYF.